The rows below give T cell receptor beta chains drawn from one sample of a study of blood T cells in healthy people across ages. Each CDR3 protein gets one entry after TCRdb re-called the 5' RACE reads with MiXCR. The sample has approximately 1.5 million distinct CDR3 sequences, around 36% seen once. Input material: blood. Receptor source: a woman in her 30s in good health. Each CDR3 is given with its conserved first and last residue. A D gene is named only where the DNA matches it firmly. Clone size is shown for a subset of rows, as once, few, many or a class of expanded clone.

CASSLEDGEQFF	TGTGCCAGCAGCTTGGAGGATGGCGAGCAGTTCTTC	12	TRBJ2-1	.	.	TRBV5-5
CASSPGAGGSYNEQFF	TGCGCCAGCAGCCCTGGTGCGGGGGGCTCCTACAATGAGCAGTTCTTC	16	TRBJ2-1	TRBD2	few	TRBV5-1
CASSQIVAKNIQYF	TGCGCCAGCAGCCAAATAGTGGCCAAAAACATTCAGTACTTC	14	TRBJ2-4	.	.	TRBV4-1
CASSLRSDRGCYGYTF	TGTGCCAGCAGCCTAAGGTCAGACCGGGGGTGCTATGGCTACACCTTC	16	TRBJ1-2	.	.	TRBV7-2
CASSARDSYNEQFF	TGTGCCAGCAGCGCCCGGGACTCATACAATGAGCAGTTCTTC	14	TRBJ2-1	.	many	TRBV5-5
CASSFSGTTGYTF	TGTGCCAGCAGCTTCTCCGGGACGACCGGCTACACCTTC	13	TRBJ1-2	.	few	TRBV3-1
CSGKGTSGSKYNEQFF	TGCAGCGGCAAGGGGACTAGCGGGAGCAAATACAATGAGCAGTTCTTC	16	TRBJ2-1	TRBD2	few	TRBV29-1
CASSRTGDAQYF	TGTGCCAGCAGCCGGACGGGAGATGCGCAGTATTTT	12	TRBJ2-3	.	.	TRBV12-3/TRBV12-4
CSVATGGQGLNEKLFF	TGCAGCGTTGCCACCGGAGGACAGGGACTTAATGAAAAACTGTTTTTT	16	TRBJ1-4	TRBD1	.	TRBV29-1
CASSQEFSGHSYEQYF	TGTGCCAGCAGCCAAGAGTTCAGCGGGCACTCCTACGAGCAGTACTTC	16	TRBJ2-7	.	few	TRBV3-1
CASSVESGAGTGELFF	TGTGCCAGCAGCGTAGAGTCGGGAGCAGGGACCGGGGAGCTGTTTTTT	16	TRBJ2-2	.	few	TRBV9
CASSQPETGLHGYTF	TGTGCCAGCAGCCAACCCGAGACAGGGCTTCATGGCTACACCTTC	15	TRBJ1-2	TRBD1	few	TRBV3-1
CASLGRGTDTQYF	TGTGCCAGCCTCGGGAGGGGGACAGATACGCAGTATTTT	13	TRBJ2-3	TRBD2	few	TRBV3-1
CSAREQGSAEAFF	TGCAGTGCTAGGGAACAGGGGAGCGCTGAAGCTTTCTTT	13	TRBJ1-1	TRBD1	.	TRBV20-1
CASSFGYANEQYF	TGTGCCAGCAGTTTTGGTTATGCGAACGAGCAGTACTTC	13	TRBJ2-7	.	.	TRBV27
CASSWTGLAETQYF	TGTGCCAGCAGTTGGACTGGGTTAGCAGAGACCCAGTACTTC	14	TRBJ2-5	.	few	TRBV6-5
CSAFSGRTYNERFF	TGCAGTGCTTTTAGCGGGAGGACGTACAATGAGCGGTTCTTC	14	TRBJ2-1	TRBD2	.	TRBV20-1
CASSLLANEQYF	TGTGCCAGCAGCCTTCTAGCGAACGAGCAGTACTTC	12	TRBJ2-7	.	few	TRBV3-1
CSARDGEGGQPQHF	TGCAGTGCTAGAGATGGTGAGGGAGGTCAGCCCCAGCATTTT	14	TRBJ1-5	.	.	TRBV20-1
CASSQGAPSPTDTQYF	TGTGCCAGCAGCCAAGGAGCGCCATCCCCCACAGATACGCAGTATTTT	16	TRBJ2-3	.	few	TRBV3-1
CASSHRTGVGGNQPQHF	TGTGCCAGCAGCCACCGTACTGGGGTGGGGGGCAATCAGCCCCAGCATTTT	17	TRBJ1-5	.	.	TRBV14
CSARDPGTIRPYEQYF	TGCAGTGCTAGAGACCCAGGGACAATCCGACCCTACGAGCAGTACTTC	16	TRBJ2-7	.	few	TRBV20-1
CASSQRTSGGGNEQFF	TGCGCCAGCAGCCAGAGAACTAGCGGAGGGGGCAATGAGCAGTTCTTC	16	TRBJ2-1	TRBD2	few	TRBV4-1
CSARDSTGASYEQYF	TGCAGTGCTAGAGATAGTACTGGCGCTTCCTACGAGCAGTACTTC	15	TRBJ2-7	.	.	TRBV20-1
CASSLVTSGRGRETQYF	TGTGCCAGCAGCTTAGTAACTAGCGGGAGGGGGAGGGAGACCCAGTACTTC	17	TRBJ2-5	TRBD2	.	TRBV11-2
CASSELAVSYNEQFF	TGTGCCAGCAGCGAACTAGCGGTCTCCTACAATGAGCAGTTCTTC	15	TRBJ2-1	TRBD2	.	TRBV7-6
CAIQDTTAESSYEQYF	TGTGCCATCCAAGATACGACAGCGGAGAGCTCCTACGAGCAGTACTTC	16	TRBJ2-7	.	.	TRBV6-2/TRBV6-3
CATSRDTGRTYNEQFF	TGTGCCACCAGCAGAGATACAGGGAGAACCTACAATGAGCAGTTCTTC	16	TRBJ2-1	.	few	TRBV15
CATSDDAGYQPQHF	TGTGCCACCAGTGATGACGCAGGGTACCAGCCCCAGCATTTT	14	TRBJ1-5	.	few	TRBV24-1
CSVQGRREGHTEAFF	TGCAGCGTTCAGGGACGTCGAGAGGGTCACACTGAAGCTTTCTTT	15	TRBJ1-1	.	few	TRBV29-1
CATSSSGTSGAQYF	TGTGCCACCAGCAGTTCCGGGACTAGCGGGGCTCAGTATTTT	14	TRBJ2-3	TRBD2	.	TRBV15